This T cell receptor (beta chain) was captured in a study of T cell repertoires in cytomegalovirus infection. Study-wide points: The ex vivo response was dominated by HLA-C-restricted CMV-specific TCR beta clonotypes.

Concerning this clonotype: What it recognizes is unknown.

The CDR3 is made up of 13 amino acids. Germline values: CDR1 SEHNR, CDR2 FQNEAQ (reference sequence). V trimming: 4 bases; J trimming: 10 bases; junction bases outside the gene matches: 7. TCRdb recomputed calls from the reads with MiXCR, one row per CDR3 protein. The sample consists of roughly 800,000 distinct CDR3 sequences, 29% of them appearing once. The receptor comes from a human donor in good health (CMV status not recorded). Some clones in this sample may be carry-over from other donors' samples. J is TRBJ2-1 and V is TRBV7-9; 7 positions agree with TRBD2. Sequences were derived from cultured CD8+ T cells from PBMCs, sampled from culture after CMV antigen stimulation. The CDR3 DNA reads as TGTGCCAGCAGCTCCCCGACTAGCCGGGAGCAGTTCTTC. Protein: CASSSPTSREQFF.